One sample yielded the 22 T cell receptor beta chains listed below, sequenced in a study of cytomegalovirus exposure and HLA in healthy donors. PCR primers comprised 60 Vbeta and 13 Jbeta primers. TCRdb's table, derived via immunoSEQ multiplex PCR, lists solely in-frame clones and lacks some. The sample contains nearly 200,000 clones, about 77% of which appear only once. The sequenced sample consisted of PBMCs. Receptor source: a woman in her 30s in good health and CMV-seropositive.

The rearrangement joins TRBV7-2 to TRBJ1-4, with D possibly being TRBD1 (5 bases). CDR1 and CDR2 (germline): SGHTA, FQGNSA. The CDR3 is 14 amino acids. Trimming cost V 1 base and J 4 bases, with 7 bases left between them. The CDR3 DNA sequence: TGTGCCAGCAGCTTAGGACAGCGTAATGAAAAACTGTTTTTT. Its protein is CASSLGQRNEKLFF. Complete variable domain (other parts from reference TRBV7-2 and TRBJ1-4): GAGVSQSPSNKVTEKGKDVELRCDPISGHTALYWYRQSLGQGLEFLIYFQGNSAPDKSGLPSDRFSAERTGGSVSTLTIQRTQQEDSAVYLCASSLGQRNEKLFFGSGTQLSVL.

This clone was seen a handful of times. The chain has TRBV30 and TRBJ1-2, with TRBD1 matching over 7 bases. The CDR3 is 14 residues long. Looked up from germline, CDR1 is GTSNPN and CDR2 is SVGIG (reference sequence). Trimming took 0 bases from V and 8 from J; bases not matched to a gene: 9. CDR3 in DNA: TGTGCCTGGAGTGTACGAGTCCAGGGGGGAGGCTACACCTTC. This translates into CAWSVRVQGGGYTF.

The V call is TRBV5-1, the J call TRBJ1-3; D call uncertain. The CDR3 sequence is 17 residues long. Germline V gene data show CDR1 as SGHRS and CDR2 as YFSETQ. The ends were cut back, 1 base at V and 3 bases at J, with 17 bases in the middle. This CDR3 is CASSLSFQPRLGNTIYF. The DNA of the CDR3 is TGCGCCAGCAGCTTGAGTTTCCAGCCGAGGCTTGGAAACACCATATATTTT.

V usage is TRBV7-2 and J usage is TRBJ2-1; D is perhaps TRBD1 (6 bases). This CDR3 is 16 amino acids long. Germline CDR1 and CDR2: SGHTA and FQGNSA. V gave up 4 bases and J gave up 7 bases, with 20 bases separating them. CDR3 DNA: TGTGCCAGCAGCTCCAGTAGGGGGACGATTAAGAATGAGCAGTTCTTC. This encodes CASSSSRGTIKNEQFF.

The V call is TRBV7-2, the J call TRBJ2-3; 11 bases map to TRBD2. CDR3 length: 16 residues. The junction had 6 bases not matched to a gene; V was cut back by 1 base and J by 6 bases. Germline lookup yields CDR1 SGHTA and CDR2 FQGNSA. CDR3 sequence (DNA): TGTGCCAGCAGCTTAGGGTCTAGCGGGGGGAGGGATACGCAGTATTTT. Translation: CASSLGSSGGRDTQYF.

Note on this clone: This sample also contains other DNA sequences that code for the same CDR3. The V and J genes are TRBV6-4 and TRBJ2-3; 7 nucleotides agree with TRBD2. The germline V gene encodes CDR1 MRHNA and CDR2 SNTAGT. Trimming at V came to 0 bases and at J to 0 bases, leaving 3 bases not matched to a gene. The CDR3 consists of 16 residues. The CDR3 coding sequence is TGTGCCAGCAGTGACTCCGAGCGGGGAAGCACAGATACGCAGTATTTT. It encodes CASSDSERGSTDTQYF.

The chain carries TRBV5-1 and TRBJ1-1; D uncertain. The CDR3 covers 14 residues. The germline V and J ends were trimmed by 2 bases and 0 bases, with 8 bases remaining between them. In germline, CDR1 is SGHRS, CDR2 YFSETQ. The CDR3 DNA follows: TGCGCCAGCAGCTTCGATGGGCTGAACACTGAAGCTTTCTTT. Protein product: CASSFDGLNTEAFF.

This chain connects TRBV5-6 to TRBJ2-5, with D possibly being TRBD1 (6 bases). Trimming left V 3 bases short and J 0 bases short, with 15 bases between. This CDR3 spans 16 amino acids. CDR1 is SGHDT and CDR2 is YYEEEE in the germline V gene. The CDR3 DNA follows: TGTGCCAGCAGCTCCGCGGACAGAGGATACCAAGAGACCCAGTACTTC. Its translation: CASSSADRGYQETQYF.

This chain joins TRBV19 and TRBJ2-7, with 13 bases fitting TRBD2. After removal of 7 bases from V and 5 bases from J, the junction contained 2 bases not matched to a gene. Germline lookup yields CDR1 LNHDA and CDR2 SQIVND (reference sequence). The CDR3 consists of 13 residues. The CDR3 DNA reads TGTGCCAGTAAACTAGCGGGAGGGCACGAGCAGTACTTC. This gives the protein CASKLAGGHEQYF.

This CDR3 is CASSLTGLSNQPQHF. CDR3 DNA sequence: TGCGCCAGCAGCTTGACAGGGCTTAGCAATCAGCCCCAGCATTTT. V gene TRBV5-1 combines with J gene TRBJ1-5; TRBD1 is a possible D gene (6 bases). From germline, CDR1 is SGHRS and CDR2 YFSETQ. The CDR3 sequence is 15 residues long. The germline V and J ends were trimmed by 1 base and 0 bases, with 8 bases remaining between them.

The CDR3 protein is CASSPPGQINQPQHF. The CDR3 nucleotides read TGTGCCAGCTCACCCCCGGGACAGATAAATCAGCCCCAGCATTTT. J is TRBJ1-5 and V is TRBV18, with 7 nucleotides matching TRBD1. The CDR3 sequence is 15 residues long. The germline V gene encodes CDR1 KGHSH and CDR2 LQKENI. V lost 3 bases and J lost 4; bases outside the gene matches: 6.

The CDR3 nucleotides read TGTGCCAGCAGCTTGGGCAGGGTCCGGTTCGCCCAGTACTTC. This gives the protein CASSLGRVRFAQYF. V is TRBV7-2 and J is TRBJ2-5, with a weak D call TRBD1 (5 bases). Trimming removed 3 bases from V and 9 bases from J, with 17 bases in between. The germline V gene has CDR1 SGHTA and CDR2 FQGNSA. This CDR3 is 14 amino acids long. The full variable domain, its missing parts supplied by reference TRBV7-2 and TRBJ2-5, is GAGVSQSPSNKVTEKGKDVELRCDPISGHTALYWYRQSLGQGLEFLIYFQGNSAPDKSGLPSDRFSAERTGGSVSTLTIQRTQQEDSAVYLCASSLGRVRFAQYFGPGTRLLVL.

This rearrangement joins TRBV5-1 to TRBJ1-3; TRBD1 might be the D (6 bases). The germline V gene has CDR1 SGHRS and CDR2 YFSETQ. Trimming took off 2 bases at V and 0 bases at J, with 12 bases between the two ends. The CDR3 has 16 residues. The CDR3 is CASSFGQPNSGNTIYF. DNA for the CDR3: TGCGCCAGCAGCTTTGGACAGCCAAACTCTGGAAACACCATATATTTT.

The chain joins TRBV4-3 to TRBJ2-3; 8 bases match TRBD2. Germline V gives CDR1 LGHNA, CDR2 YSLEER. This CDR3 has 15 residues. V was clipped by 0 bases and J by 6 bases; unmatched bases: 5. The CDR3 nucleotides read TGCGCCAGCAGCCAAGAAGAAGCGGGGGTGGATACGCAGTATTTT. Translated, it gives CASSQEEAGVDTQYF.

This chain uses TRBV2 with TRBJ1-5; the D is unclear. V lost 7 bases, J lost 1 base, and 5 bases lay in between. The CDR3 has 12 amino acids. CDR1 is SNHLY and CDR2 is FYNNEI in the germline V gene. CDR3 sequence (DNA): TGTGCCAGCAAGGAGAGCAATCAGCCCCAGCATTTT. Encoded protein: CASKESNQPQHF.

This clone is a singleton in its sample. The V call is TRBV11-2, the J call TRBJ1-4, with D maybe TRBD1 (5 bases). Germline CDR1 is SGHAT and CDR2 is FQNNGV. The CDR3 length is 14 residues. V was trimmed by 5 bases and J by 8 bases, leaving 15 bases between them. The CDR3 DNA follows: TGTGCCAGCAGCAAAGCGGGGGGTAGCGAAAAACTGTTTTTT. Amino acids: CASSKAGGSEKLFF.

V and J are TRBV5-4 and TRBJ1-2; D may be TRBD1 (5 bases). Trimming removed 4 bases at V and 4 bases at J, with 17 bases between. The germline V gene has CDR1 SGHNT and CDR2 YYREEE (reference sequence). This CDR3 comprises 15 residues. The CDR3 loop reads CASSPFGGSGYGYTF. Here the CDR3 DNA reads TGTGCCAGCAGCCCCTTCGGGGGTTCCGGCTATGGCTACACCTTC.

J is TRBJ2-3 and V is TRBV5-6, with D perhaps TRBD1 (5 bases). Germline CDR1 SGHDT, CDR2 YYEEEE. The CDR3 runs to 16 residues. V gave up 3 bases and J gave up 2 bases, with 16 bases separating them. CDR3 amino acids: CASSSKGSGYTDTQYF. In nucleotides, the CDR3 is TGTGCCAGCAGCTCTAAAGGATCAGGGTACACAGATACGCAGTATTTT.

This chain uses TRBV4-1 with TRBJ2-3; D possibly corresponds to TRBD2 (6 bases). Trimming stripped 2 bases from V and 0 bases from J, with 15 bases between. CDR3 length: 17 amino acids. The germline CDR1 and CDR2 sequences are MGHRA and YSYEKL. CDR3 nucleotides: TGCGCCAGCAGCCAACCCTGGCGGGACTCTAGCACAGATACGCAGTATTTT. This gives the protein CASSQPWRDSSTDTQYF.

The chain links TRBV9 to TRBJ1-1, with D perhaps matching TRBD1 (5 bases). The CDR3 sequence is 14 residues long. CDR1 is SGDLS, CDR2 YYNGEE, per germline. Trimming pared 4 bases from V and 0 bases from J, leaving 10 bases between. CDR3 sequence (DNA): TGTGCCAGCAGCCCCTGGGGCATGAACACTGAAGCTTTCTTT. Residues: CASSPWGMNTEAFF.

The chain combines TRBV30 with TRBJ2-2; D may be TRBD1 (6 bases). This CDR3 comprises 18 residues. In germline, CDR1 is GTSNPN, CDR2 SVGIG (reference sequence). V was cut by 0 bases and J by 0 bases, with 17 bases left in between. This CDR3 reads CAWSVRIGTNANTGELFF. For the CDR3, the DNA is TGTGCCTGGAGTGTACGAATCGGGACAAACGCGAACACCGGGGAGCTGTTTTTT.

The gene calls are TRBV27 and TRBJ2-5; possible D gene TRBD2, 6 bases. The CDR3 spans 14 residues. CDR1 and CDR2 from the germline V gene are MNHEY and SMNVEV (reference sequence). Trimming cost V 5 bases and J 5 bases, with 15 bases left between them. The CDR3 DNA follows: TGTGCCAGCAGTAGAAGGGAGGTCGGCGAGACCCAGTACTTC. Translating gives CASSRREVGETQYF.